A selection of T cell receptor beta chains follows, all from one sample in a study of cytomegalovirus exposure and HLA in healthy donors. The table came from immunoSEQ multiplex PCR; TCRdb's copy has only in-frame clones and leaves some out. The sample holds about 120,000 clones. Source material: PBMCs. Receptors were obtained from a man aged 30 to 39 in good health and CMV-seronegative. Each CDR3 is given with its conserved first and last residue. Fields, in order: J gene, D gene, V gene, CDR3 DNA, CDR3 protein. D genes are given only for firm matches.

>TRBJ1-2|-|TRBV7-2
TGTGCCAGCAGCACCGACCCGGGAGCTAACTATGGCTACACCTTC
CASSTDPGANYGYTF
>TRBJ1-2|TRBD1|TRBV27
TGTGCCAGCAGTCCCTTCCTGACAGGGGCTAACTATGGCTACACCTTC
CASSPFLTGANYGYTF
>TRBJ1-6|-|TRBV5-6
TGTGCCAGCAACGTTCCGGGTCAAGCGAATTCACCCCTCCACTTT
CASNVPGQANSPLHF
>TRBJ2-1|-|TRBV9
TGTGCCAGCAGCCAGGGACAAATTCAGTACAATGAGCAGTTCTTC
CASSQGQIQYNEQFF
>TRBJ1-5|-|TRBV2
TGTGCCAGCTTAAAGGAGTCTCGGCAGCCCCAGCATTTT
CASLKESRQPQHF
>TRBJ1-1|-|TRBV7-6
TGTGCCAGCAGCTTAGGGGGGGTGAGGAACACTGAAGCTTTCTTT
CASSLGGVRNTEAFF
>TRBJ1-2|-|TRBV10-1
TGCGCCAGCAATATAACGAGCCGGGGGGGCTACACCTTC
CASNITSRGGYTF
>TRBJ2-7|-|TRBV28
TGTGCCACCCAACCACAGGGATTTAACGAGCAGTACTTC
CATQPQGFNEQYF
>TRBJ2-3|TRBD2|TRBV4-1
TGCGCCAGCAGCCTAGTGGGGACTATGGGCACAGATACGCAGTATTTT
CASSLVGTMGTDTQYF
>TRBJ1-4|TRBD1|TRBV19
TGTGCCAGTAGTGTCTCATCCGGGACAGGGGAAAAACTGTTTTTT
CASSVSSGTGEKLFF
>TRBJ1-3|TRBD1|TRBV7-2
TGTGCCAGCAGCCCTCGACAGGGTCTCGGAAACACCATATATTTT
CASSPRQGLGNTIYF
>TRBJ1-3|-|TRBV4-3
TGCGCCAGCAGCCAAGACGGGAACTCTGGAAACACCATATATTTT
CASSQDGNSGNTIYF
>TRBJ1-1|-|TRBV5-1
TGCGCCAGCGGGGAGGGCAGCAGTTTTGAGACTGAAGCTTTCTTT
CASGEGSSFETEAFF
>TRBJ2-3|TRBD1|TRBV9
TGTGCCAGCAGCAGTTGGGGCAGGGGGACAGATACGCAGTATTTT
CASSSWGRGTDTQYF
>TRBJ2-1|-|TRBV10-3
TGTGCCATCAGTGAGTCAGAAGTATCGGTCTACAATGAGCAGTTCTTC
CAISESEVSVYNEQFF
>TRBJ1-2|-|TRBV28
TGTGCCAGCAGTTTGGGCAGGGTTGACTATGGCTACACCTTC
CASSLGRVDYGYTF
>TRBJ2-3|TRBD2|TRBV7-2
TGTGCCAGCAGCTTGGGACTAGCGGGCGGGCCGTGGTATTTT
CASSLGLAGGPWYF
>TRBJ2-3|TRBD2|TRBV4-2
TGTGCCAGCAGCCAAGACGCTACTAGCGGGGGGGCCTGGGCAGATACGCAGTATTTT
CASSQDATSGGAWADTQYF
>TRBJ2-2|-|TRBV5-4
TGTGCCAGCAGCCGGCTGGGCTGGGCGAACACCGGGGAGCTGTTTTTT
CASSRLGWANTGELFF
>TRBJ1-2|-|TRBV18
TGTGCCAGCTCACCGTTCTCACGAGAGGTGGATGGCTACACCTTC
CASSPFSREVDGYTF
>TRBJ1-2|-|TRBV7-2
TGTGCCAGCAGCTTAGCGACTTACTCCGATGGCTACACCTTC
CASSLATYSDGYTF
>TRBJ2-3|-|TRBV4-1
TGCGCCAGCAGCCAAGAGCCGATGGGCAGGGGTGCAGATACGCAGTATTTT
CASSQEPMGRGADTQYF
>TRBJ2-7|TRBD1|TRBV18
TGTGCCAGCTCACCGGGACAGGTATCCTACGAGCAGTACTTC
CASSPGQVSYEQYF
>TRBJ1-5|TRBD1|TRBV27
TGTGCCAGCAGTTTCGGCAGGGGGCAGCCCCAGCATTTT
CASSFGRGQPQHF
>TRBJ2-5|-|TRBV9
TGTGCCAGCAGCGGGGGGGGGACATACCAAGAGACCCAGTACTTC
CASSGGGTYQETQYF
>TRBJ2-1|TRBD2|TRBV6-4
TGTGCCAGCAGTGACTCAACTAGCGGGGGGTGGAATGAGCAGTTCTTC
CASSDSTSGGWNEQFF
>TRBJ2-5|TRBD2|TRBV5-1
TGCGCCAGCAGCTCGACTAGCGGAACAGAGATCCAGTACTTC
CASSSTSGTEIQYF
>TRBJ1-2|-|TRBV28
TGTGCCAGCAGTTCAGGGGCCCTCGGCTACACCTTC
CASSSGALGYTF
>TRBJ2-3|TRBD2|TRBV18
TGTGCCAGCTCACCAGTCCTAGCGGGGTCTGATACGCAGTATTTT
CASSPVLAGSDTQYF
>TRBJ1-2|-|TRBV6-5
TGTGCCAGCAGACAGCCCGACAACTATGGCTACACCTTC
CASRQPDNYGYTF
>TRBJ2-3|TRBD1|TRBV7-2
TGTGCCAGCAGCGTCATCGGGACAGGGATCGCAGATACGCAGTATTTT
CASSVIGTGIADTQYF
>TRBJ2-1|TRBD2|TRBV5-4
TGTGCCAGCAGCGAACCCGGGACTAGCGGACCGATAGGTGAGCAGTTCTTC
CASSEPGTSGPIGEQFF
>TRBJ2-1|TRBD2|TRBV7-3
TGTGCCAGCAGCCTTCGGGGGGGTCAAGAGCAGTTCTTC
CASSLRGGQEQFF
>TRBJ2-1|TRBD2|TRBV4-1
TGCGCCAGCAGCCAACTAGCGGGGGGAAATGAGCAGTTCTTC
CASSQLAGGNEQFF
>TRBJ1-2|-|TRBV10-3
TGTGCCATCAGTGAGTCGAAAAGGGGGTGGCATGGCTACACCTTC
CAISESKRGWHGYTF
>TRBJ2-3|TRBD1|TRBV2
TGTGCCAGCAGTTGGACAGGGGCCAGCACAGATACGCAGTATTTT
CASSWTGASTDTQYF
>TRBJ2-6|-|TRBV5-1
TGCGCCAGCATGGAAGGGGCTGGGGCCAACGTCCTGACTTTC
CASMEGAGANVLTF
>TRBJ1-1|TRBD1|TRBV7-2
TGTGCCAGCAGCTTAGAACAGGGGGGGACTGAAGCTTTCTTT
CASSLEQGGTEAFF
>TRBJ1-6|TRBD1|TRBV6-1
TGTGCCAGCAGTGAACGGACAGGTATATCGAATTCACCCCTCCACTTT
CASSERTGISNSPLHF
>TRBJ2-1|-|TRBV4-3
TGCGCCAGCAGCCAAGGTCCGGGGAATTACAATGAGCAGTTCTTC
CASSQGPGNYNEQFF
>TRBJ1-1|-|TRBV9
TGTGCCAGCAGCGTAGGGCTGGGCCCAAGTGAAGCTTTCTTT
CASSVGLGPSEAFF
>TRBJ2-1|TRBD2|TRBV5-4
TGTGCCAGCAGCTTGGAGATCGGGGGGGCCCTCAATGAGCAGTTCTTC
CASSLEIGGALNEQFF
>TRBJ2-5|TRBD1|TRBV5-6
TGTGCCAGCAGCTTGGGGACAGGGCTCCAAGAGACCCAGTACTTC
CASSLGTGLQETQYF
>TRBJ1-3|TRBD1|TRBV9
TGTGCCAGCAGCGTGGGGACAGACTCTGGAAACACCATATATTTT
CASSVGTDSGNTIYF
>TRBJ1-6|-|TRBV2
TGTGCCAGTAGACAGTCGCATAATTCACCCCTCCACTTT
CASRQSHNSPLHF
>TRBJ1-6|TRBD1|TRBV10-3
TGTGCCATCACCGACAGGGGGCAAAATTCACCCCTCCACTTT
CAITDRGQNSPLHF
>TRBJ2-5|-|TRBV5-1
TGCGCCAGCTACAACAAACCCGGGGTTGAAGTGACCCAGTACTTC
CASYNKPGVEVTQYF
>TRBJ1-2|TRBD1|TRBV5-1
TGCGCCAGCAGCTTGTTACAGGGGGCGTTTGGCTACACCTTC
CASSLLQGAFGYTF
>TRBJ2-1|-|TRBV29-1
TGCAGCGTTGATTTATCGGGGACAGAGCAGTTCTTC
CSVDLSGTEQFF
>TRBJ2-1|TRBD2|TRBV13
TGTGCCAGCAGCTTAGCGGGGGGGCCGGGAAATGAGCAGTTCTTC
CASSLAGGPGNEQFF
>TRBJ2-5|-|TRBV7-9
TGTGCCAGCAGCTTAGTCGGGGGACACCAAGAGACCCAGTACTTC
CASSLVGGHQETQYF
>TRBJ1-6|-|TRBV30
TGTGCCTGGAGTGAAGGACAGAATTCACCCCTCCACTTT
CAWSEGQNSPLHF
>TRBJ2-5|TRBD1|TRBV7-2
TGTGCCAGCAGCTTGGACAGGGGGCAGGAGACCCAGTACTTC
CASSLDRGQETQYF
>TRBJ2-5|TRBD2|TRBV7-2
TGTGCCAGCAGCTTAGGGAGGGGACTAGCTGGGGAGACCCAGTACTTC
CASSLGRGLAGETQYF
>TRBJ2-3|-|TRBV27
TGTGCCAGCTCACTAGAAAACACAGATACGCAGTATTTT
CASSLENTDTQYF
>TRBJ2-6|TRBD1|TRBV19
TGTGCCAGCCTCCGGGACAGGTCCTCTGGGGCCAACGTCCTGACTTTC
CASLRDRSSGANVLTF
>TRBJ2-2|-|TRBV30
TGTGCCTGGAGTGTACCGGGGAACACCGGGGAGCTGTTTTTT
CAWSVPGNTGELFF
>TRBJ1-5|TRBD1|TRBV28
TGTGCCAGCAGGCGGACAGGGGCCGGGAGCAATCAGCCCCAGCATTTT
CASRRTGAGSNQPQHF